The 6 T cell receptor beta chains presented below share a single source sample, sequenced in a study of shared T cell receptors in the human thymus. Clones were read by immunoSEQ multiplex PCR, and TCRdb kept only the in-frame ones, dropping some. This table has over 650,000 clones, about 90% appearing once. The sample was also reused in another study, on human thymus T cells.

Sequenced material: thymocytes. These TCRs come from a boy in the first two years of life with a congenital heart defect.

This clone has just a few counts. The chain uses TRBV19 and TRBJ2-7; D is possibly TRBD2 (6 bases). V lost 5 bases and J lost 0, with 14 bases in between. Germline V gives CDR1 LNHDA, CDR2 SQIVND (reference sequence). This CDR3 is built from 15 residues. The CDR3 region has the DNA TGTGCCAGTAGTCTGGGACTCGCGGACTCCTACGAGCAGTACTTC. It specifies CASSLGLADSYEQYF.

The chain carries TRBV21-1 and TRBJ2-1; TRBD2 is the table's D call and was not checked against the DNA. TRBV21-1 is a listed pseudogene. CDR3 length: 13 amino acids. CDR3 region: CASRLAPYNEQFF. The CDR3 nucleotides read TGTGCCAGCCGCCTAGCCCCTTACAATGAGCAGTTCTTC.

The chain employs TRBV5-4 and TRBJ2-5, with 12 bases matching TRBD2. Germline CDR1 and CDR2: SGHNT and YYREEE (reference sequence). The CDR3 consists of 18 residues. Losses at the gene ends were 4 bases for V and 4 bases for J; bases not matched to a gene: 14. CDR3 DNA sequence: TGTGCCAGCAGCCCGCCCTCCGGACTAGCGGGGAAGCTAGAGACCCAGTACTTC. This translates into CASSPPSGLAGKLETQYF. Full variable domain (outside the CDR3, taken from reference TRBV5-4 and TRBJ2-5): ETGVTQSPTHLIKTRGQQVTLRCSSQSGHNTVSWYQQALGQGPQFIFQYYREEENGRGNFPPRFSGLQFPNYSSELNVNALELDDSALYLCASSPPSGLAGKLETQYFGPGTRLLVL.

The genes are TRBV28 and TRBJ1-2; weak D call: TRBD1 (6 bases). V gave up 1 base and J gave up 8 bases, with 20 bases separating them. The CDR3 is made up of 16 amino acids. CDR1 is MDHEN, CDR2 SYDVKM, per germline. This chain's CDR3 is CASSLYYPPKTGGYTF. The CDR3 DNA is TGTGCCAGCAGTTTATATTATCCCCCTAAAACAGGGGGCTACACCTTC.

The chain joins TRBV6-5 to TRBJ1-1, with D possibly matching TRBD1 (6 bases). Germline assignment: CDR1 MNHEY and CDR2 SVGAGI. The V and J ends lost 6 bases and 0 bases respectively, with 11 bases between them. This CDR3 comprises 14 residues. The CDR3 reads CASRRGGLNTEAFF. The CDR3 DNA reads TGTGCCAGCAGACGAGGGGGTTTGAACACTGAAGCTTTCTTT.

As concerns this clone: The same CDR3 can be traced to other DNA sequences in this sample. The chain couples TRBV27 to TRBJ1-2; D might be TRBD1 (6 bases). Germline V gene data show CDR1 as MNHEY and CDR2 as SMNVEV (reference sequence). V lost 2 bases, J lost 4 bases, and 8 bases lay in between. This CDR3 has 13 amino acids. The CDR3, as DNA: TGTGCCAGCAGTTTAGGACAGTCCTATGGCTACACCTTC. This encodes CASSLGQSYGYTF.